This entry lists 6 T cell receptor beta chains sequenced from one sample in a study of PD-L1 blockade in urothelial cancer. The assay was immunoSEQ multiplex PCR, and TCRdb's table has in-frame clones only and misses some. The profile shows 50,000 to 65,000 clones, 85% to 90% of them singletons. Sequences were derived from PBMCs, sampled around atezolizumab (anti-PD-L1) treatment. The receptors were gathered from a man aged 50 to 59 with urothelial cancer.

This clone has a single count. Written as DNA, the CDR3 is TGCGCCAGCGCCGGGACTAGCGACGGGGAGCTGTTTTTT. Residues: CASAGTSDGELFF. The chain is built from TRBV5-1 and TRBJ2-2, with 10 bases lining up with TRBD2. The germline V gene has CDR1 SGHRS and CDR2 YFSETQ. CDR3 length: 13 amino acids. Losses at the gene ends were 7 bases for V and 7 bases for J; bases not matched to a gene: 4. The whole variable domain, filled in from reference TRBV5-1 and TRBJ2-2, reads KAGVTQTPRYLIKTRGQQVTLSCSPISGHRSVSWYQQTPGQGLQFLFEYFSETQRNKGNFPGRFSGRQFSNSRSEMNVSTLELGDSALYLCASAGTSDGELFFGEGSRLTVL.

The V gene is TRBV7-2, the J gene TRBJ2-4, with 14 positions matching TRBD2. Trimming removed 5 bases from V and 6 bases from J; junction bases left unmatched: 0. The germline V gene encodes CDR1 SGHTA and CDR2 FQGNSA. The CDR3 has 14 amino acids. The CDR3 sequence is CASSGTSGRNIQYF. DNA of the CDR3: TGTGCCAGCAGCGGGACTAGCGGGAGAAACATTCAGTACTTC.

The chain recombines TRBV6-1 with TRBJ2-3; D not certain. The V and J ends lost 0 bases and 5 bases respectively, with 9 bases between them. The CDR3 has 14 residues. Germline loops: CDR1 MNHNS, CDR2 SASEGT. CDR3 in amino acids: CASSEAVSRDTQYF. CDR3 DNA: TGTGCCAGCAGTGAAGCGGTAAGCCGAGATACGCAGTATTTT.

The rearrangement joins TRBV7-2 to TRBJ2-7; 7 nucleotides agree with TRBD2. The CDR3 sequence is 15 residues long. The V gene's germline CDR1 is SGHTA and CDR2 FQGNSA. V trimming: 1 base; J trimming: 0 bases; junction bases outside the gene matches: 3. Here the CDR3 DNA reads TGTGCCAGCAGCTTAGGGGGGGGGAACTCCTACGAGCAGTACTTC. Its translation: CASSLGGGNSYEQYF.

The chain combines TRBV21-1 with TRBJ2-7; the DNA was not used to check the table's D call, TRBD1. TRBV21-1 is annotated as a pseudogene. This CDR3 spans 17 amino acids. The CDR3 spells CASSQKKDRSRIGEQYF. The CDR3 nucleotides are TGTGCCAGCAGCCAAAAAAAGGACAGGTCCAGGATCGGGGAGCAGTACTTC.

This chain links TRBV7-9 with TRBJ2-5, with a tentative D call TRBD1 (7 bases). The germline gives CDR1 SEHNR, CDR2 FQNEAQ (reference sequence). V was cut by 5 bases and J by 2 bases, with 12 bases left in between. The length of the CDR3 is 14 residues. This chain's CDR3 is CASSAGQRQETQYF. DNA of the CDR3: TGTGCCAGCAGCGCGGGACAGAGACAAGAGACCCAGTACTTC. Variable domain in full (rest from reference TRBV7-9 and TRBJ2-5): DTGVSQNPRHKITKRGQNVTFRCDPISEHNRLYWYRQTLGQGPEFLTYFQNEAQLEKSRLLSDRFSAERPKGSFSTLEIQRTEQGDSAMYLCASSAGQRQETQYFGPGTRLLVL.